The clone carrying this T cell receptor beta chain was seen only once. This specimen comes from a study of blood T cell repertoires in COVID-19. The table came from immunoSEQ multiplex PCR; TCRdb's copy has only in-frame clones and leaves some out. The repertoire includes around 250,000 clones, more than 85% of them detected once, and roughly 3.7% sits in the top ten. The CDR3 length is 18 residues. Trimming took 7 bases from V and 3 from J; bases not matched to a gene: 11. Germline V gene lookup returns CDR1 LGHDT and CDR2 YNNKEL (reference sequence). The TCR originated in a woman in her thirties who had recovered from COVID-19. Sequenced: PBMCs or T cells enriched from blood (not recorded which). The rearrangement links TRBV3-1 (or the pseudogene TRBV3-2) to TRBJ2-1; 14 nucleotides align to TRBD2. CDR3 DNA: TGTGCCAGCACCGAAGGACTAGCGGGAGGTATAGTCTACAATGAGCAGTTCTTC. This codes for CASTEGLAGGIVYNEQFF.